These 23 T cell receptor beta chains were all obtained from the same sample, sequenced in a study of blood T cell repertoires in COVID-19. Assay: immunoSEQ multiplex PCR; the TCRdb copy retains only in-frame clones and omits some. The sample has some 220,000 clones, 80% seen once; the top ten hold 5.5% to 8.5%. The sequenced sample consisted of peripheral blood. Receptors were obtained from a woman in her 70s with acute or convalescent COVID-19.

This rearrangement joins TRBV5-1 to TRBJ2-6; D possibly corresponds to TRBD2 (5 bases). V gave up 7 bases and J gave up 0 bases, with 8 bases separating them. This CDR3 has 14 residues. Germline loops: CDR1 SGHRS, CDR2 YFSETQ. This CDR3 reads CASREDSGANVLTF. In nucleotides, the CDR3 is TGCGCCAGCCGGGAAGACTCTGGGGCCAACGTCCTGACTTTC.

The chain links TRBV14 to TRBJ2-3; 11 nucleotides agree with TRBD2. V shed 2 bases, J shed 3 bases, and the junction held 7 bases outside the gene matches. Per the germline V gene, CDR1 is SGHDN and CDR2 is FVKESK. CDR3 length: 17 residues. CDR3 sequence (DNA): TGTGCCAGCAGCCAATCGGACTGGACTAGCGGGACAGATACGCAGTATTTT. It yields the protein CASSQSDWTSGTDTQYF.

This clone was observed a handful of times. V and J are TRBV29-1 and TRBJ2-7; D remains unclear. CDR3 length: 11 amino acids. Per the germline V gene, CDR1 is SQVTM and CDR2 is ANQGSEA. V dropped 5 bases and J dropped 1 base, with 6 bases sitting between them. CDR3 region: CSVSLSYEQYF. CDR3 coding DNA: TGCAGCGTTAGCTTATCCTACGAGCAGTACTTC.

The rearrangement joins TRBV30 to TRBJ2-2; a weak D match, TRBD2 (5 bases). The CDR3 runs to 14 residues. Germline CDR1 reads GTSNPN; CDR2 reads SVGIG (reference sequence). V shed 4 bases and J shed 3 bases, with 12 bases lying between them. The CDR3 is CAWKIAIHTGELFF. CDR3 bases: TGTGCCTGGAAAATAGCGATCCACACCGGGGAGCTGTTTTTT.

The chain carries TRBV7-2 and TRBJ1-2; 7 bases agree with TRBD1. Germline values: CDR1 SGHTA, CDR2 FQGNSA. Trimming removed 4 bases from V and 8 bases from J; junction bases left unmatched: 7. This CDR3 region has 13 residues. The CDR3 here is CASSSEGAGGYTF. CDR3 DNA: TGTGCCAGCAGCTCCGAGGGGGCGGGCGGCTACACCTTC.

This clone was seen once. V usage is TRBV5-4 and J usage is TRBJ2-3; 8 bases map to TRBD2. Germline V gene sequence: CDR1 SGHNT, CDR2 YYREEE (reference sequence). The CDR3 contains 18 residues. After removal of 2 bases from V and 0 bases from J, the junction contained 11 bases not matched to a gene. The CDR3 nucleotides read TGTGCCAGCAGCTTTCGTGCGGGGGGTATCACTAGCACAGATACGCAGTATTTT. It codes for CASSFRAGGITSTDTQYF.

The rearrangement links TRBV21-1 to TRBJ2-5; the DNA was not used to check the table's D call, TRBD2. TRBV21-1 is a listed pseudogene. The CDR3 has 14 amino acids. The CDR3 DNA sequence: TGTGCCGGGGGGATAGGGACTGTCCAAGAGACCCAGTACTTC. Translation: CAGGIGTVQETQYF.

The chain couples TRBV10-3 to TRBJ2-1; the match to TRBD2 covers 14 bases. The V gene's germline CDR1 is ENHRY and CDR2 SYGVKD. The J segment lost 7 bases and the V segment lost 6 bases, leaving 5 bases of the junction unmatched. This CDR3 spans 15 amino acids. CDR3 DNA sequence: TGTGCCATCAGCTGGACTAGCGGGGGGCCAAATGAGCAGTTCTTC. It yields the protein CAISWTSGGPNEQFF.

J is TRBJ2-7 and V is TRBV20-1, with TRBD1 matching over 8 bases. CDR3 length: 14 amino acids. The germline V gene has CDR1 DFQATT and CDR2 SNEGSKA (reference sequence). V gave up 6 bases and J gave up 4 bases; unmatched junction bases: 11. Here the CDR3 reads CSASAPGQDYEQYF. Written as DNA, the CDR3 is TGCAGTGCGAGTGCTCCGGGACAGGATTACGAGCAGTACTTC.

The chain combines TRBV4-1 with TRBJ1-3, with D unclear. Trimming shortened V by 3 bases and J by 2 bases, and 14 bases separated the two germline ends. Looked up from germline, CDR1 is MGHRA and CDR2 is YSYEKL. The CDR3 spans 16 residues. For the CDR3, the DNA is TGCGCCAGCAGCCAGCTTCCTGCCGAGCCTGGAAACACCATATATTTT. This sequence encodes CASSQLPAEPGNTIYF.

This chain connects TRBV24-1 to TRBJ2-7, with 7 bases that match TRBD1. V shed 1 base, J shed 5 bases, and the junction held 4 bases outside the gene matches. The germline CDR1 and CDR2 sequences are KGHDR and SFDVKD. The CDR3 is 14 residues long. CDR3 in amino acids: CATSDFTQGDEQYF. The CDR3 DNA sequence: TGTGCCACCAGTGATTTTACGCAGGGGGACGAGCAGTACTTC.

The V gene is TRBV5-1, the J gene TRBJ2-3, with D hard to call. Between the trimmed V and J ends, which lost 1 base and 0 bases, there was a span of 9 bases. The CDR3 totals 15 residues. The germline CDR1 and CDR2 sequences are SGHRS and YFSETQ. Here the CDR3 DNA reads TGCGCCAGCAGCTTGTTTCCCTCTAGCACAGATACGCAGTATTTT. This sequence encodes CASSLFPSSTDTQYF. Together with reference TRBV5-1 and TRBJ2-3, the CDR3 gives the full variable domain: KAGVTQTPRYLIKTRGQQVTLSCSPISGHRSVSWYQQTPGQGLQFLFEYFSETQRNKGNFPGRFSGRQFSNSRSEMNVSTLELGDSALYLCASSLFPSSTDTQYFGPGTRLTVL.

The rearrangement links TRBV4-3 to TRBJ2-1; 11 bases match TRBD2. Germline CDR1 is LGHNA and CDR2 is YSLEER. V dropped 4 bases and J dropped 4; count of bases not matched to a gene: 3. The CDR3 covers 15 residues. CDR3 nucleotides: TGCGCCAGCAGCCCTTTAGCGGGGGGGTACAATGAGCAGTTCTTC. It translates to CASSPLAGGYNEQFF.

The chain employs TRBV18 and TRBJ2-7; 11 nucleotides agree with TRBD1. Germline-derived CDR1 and CDR2 are KGHSH and LQKENI. This CDR3 has 15 amino acids. Germline trimming cut 4 bases from V and 2 bases from J; bases unmatched to any gene: 4. As DNA, the CDR3 is TGTGCCAGCTCACGCGGGACAGGGGGACCCTACGAGCAGTACTTC. Translated: CASSRGTGGPYEQYF.

The chain uses TRBV27 and TRBJ1-5; 7 positions agree with TRBD1. Germline V lookup: CDR1 MNHEY, CDR2 SMNVEV (reference sequence). J lost 2 bases, V lost 7 bases, and 8 bases had no gene match. The length of the CDR3 is 15 residues. CDR3 sequence reads: CASTRTGVGNQPQHF. The CDR3 coding sequence is TGTGCCAGCACCCGAACAGGGGTAGGCAATCAGCCCCAGCATTTT.

Comments on this clone: The same CDR3 can be traced to other DNA sequences in this sample. The gene calls are TRBV9 and TRBJ2-5; tentatively, D is TRBD2 (6 bases). The V end was cut by 0 bases, the J end by 5 bases, with 8 bases between. Germline V lookup: CDR1 SGDLS, CDR2 YYNGEE. CDR3 length: 13 residues. The CDR3 bases are TGTGCCAGCAGCGTAGTTGCGGGGGAGACCCAGTACTTC. It translates to CASSVVAGETQYF.

There are a few counts of this clone. V usage is TRBV2 and J usage is TRBJ1-5; tentative D call: TRBD1 (6 bases). The CDR3 loop spans 14 amino acids. V dropped 4 bases and J dropped 1 base, with 8 bases sitting between them. Germline CDR1 SNHLY, CDR2 FYNNEI. CDR3 sequence reads: CASSGQVSNQPQHF. In DNA, the CDR3 is TGTGCCAGCAGTGGACAGGTGAGCAATCAGCCCCAGCATTTT.

This clone was counted between two and nine times. The chain employs TRBV6-5 and TRBJ2-7, with TRBD1 matching 8 bases. The CDR3 covers 12 residues. Trimming removed 5 bases from V and 7 bases from J; junction bases left unmatched: 4. Per the germline V gene, CDR1 is MNHEY and CDR2 is SVGAGI. CDR3 DNA: TGTGCCAGCAGTCACGGACAGGGAGAGCAGTACTTC. This gives the protein CASSHGQGEQYF.

The V gene is TRBV3-1 (or the pseudogene TRBV3-2), the J gene TRBJ1-1; weak D call: TRBD1 (6 bases). The germline V gene encodes CDR1 LGHDT and CDR2 YNNKEL (reference sequence). V was pared by 3 bases and J by 9 bases, with 20 bases between. CDR3 length: 15 residues. The chain's CDR3 is CASSHSPVGGAKAFF. CDR3 bases: TGTGCCAGCAGCCATTCTCCTGTTGGGGGGGCGAAAGCTTTCTTT.

About this clone: This sample also contains other DNA sequences that code for the same CDR3. The gene calls are TRBV11-3 and TRBJ2-3; 8 positions agree with TRBD2. CDR1 is SGHNT, CDR2 YENEEA, per germline. J was trimmed by 0 bases and V by 6 bases; bases with no gene match: 5. The CDR3 is made up of 15 amino acids. CDR3 loop: CASSNSGGSTDTQYF. The DNA for the CDR3 is TGTGCCAGCAGTAACAGCGGGGGCAGCACAGATACGCAGTATTTT.

The V gene is TRBV10-1, the J gene TRBJ2-5, with 9 bases lining up with TRBD1. CDR3 size: 15 residues. The V gene's germline CDR1 is WNHNN and CDR2 SYGVQD (reference sequence). Trimming removed 4 bases from V and 2 bases from J; junction bases left unmatched: 5. CDR3 amino acids: CASSGSGTGQETQYF. The CDR3 region has the DNA TGCGCCAGCAGTGGATCCGGGACAGGGCAAGAGACCCAGTACTTC.

The rearrangement joins TRBV25-1 to TRBJ1-2, with 7 nucleotides matching TRBD1. Germline V CDR1 and CDR2: MGHDK, SYGVNS. CDR3 size: 14 residues. V lost 8 bases to trimming and J lost 4 bases; unmatched junction nucleotides: 10. The DNA of the CDR3 is TGTGCCAGCGGCCCCTATGGACAGGCCTATGGCTACACCTTC. Encoded protein: CASGPYGQAYGYTF.

The J gene is TRBJ2-1, the V gene TRBV7-3, with TRBD2 identical over 12 bases. The V segment lost 5 bases and the J segment 2 bases; nucleotides outside the gene matches: 1. The CDR3 contains 15 residues. Germline V gene data show CDR1 as SGHTA and CDR2 as FQGTGA. In nucleotides, the CDR3 is TGTGCCAGCAGCACTAGCGGGGGGACCTACAATGAGCAGTTCTTC. Translating it yields CASSTSGGTYNEQFF. Drawing the rest from reference TRBV7-3 and TRBJ2-1, the complete variable domain is GAGVSQTPSNKVTEKGKYVELRCDPISGHTALYWYRQSLGQGPEFLIYFQGTGAADDSGLPNDRFFAVRPEGSVSTLKIQRTERGDSAVYLCASSTSGGTYNEQFFGPGTRLTVL.